The rows below give T cell receptor beta chains drawn from one sample of a study of blood T cell repertoires in COVID-19. TCRdb's table, derived via immunoSEQ multiplex PCR, lists solely in-frame clones and lacks some. The sample yields 150,000 to 190,000 clones, about 80% seen once. The sample comprised peripheral blood. These receptors all stem from a man aged 60 to 75 with acute or convalescent COVID-19. Both conserved end residues are part of each CDR3. D genes are given only for firm matches. Where a row states a size, it is once, few, many or the class of an expanded clone; other rows omit it.

d_gene | abundance | j_gene | v_gene | CDR3nt | CDR3aa
NA | NA | TRBJ2-2 | TRBV24-1 | TGTGCCACCAGAGGGGCCGGGGAGCTGTTTTTT | CATRGAGELFF
NA | NA | TRBJ1-1 | TRBV9 | TGTGCCAGCAGCGTAGAGGGGTTAACTGAAGCTTTCTTT | CASSVEGLTEAFF
NA | NA | TRBJ1-1 | TRBV3-1/TRBV3-2 | TGTGCCAGCAGCCAAGCCGAGGGGAGGACTGAAGCTTTCTTT | CASSQAEGRTEAFF
NA | NA | TRBJ1-2 | TRBV9 | TGTGCCAGCAGCGTAGAGGCAGGGGTGGAAGGCTACACCTTC | CASSVEAGVEGYTF
TRBD1 | NA | TRBJ2-1 | TRBV10-3 | TGTGCCATCTCCCGGGACAGGAGTCTACAGTTCTTC | CAISRDRSLQFF
TRBD2 | NA | TRBJ2-3 | TRBV30 | TGTGCCTGGAGTAGGGCGGGAGCGGGGAAGGATACGCAGTATTTT | CAWSRAGAGKDTQYF
TRBD2 | NA | TRBJ2-7 | TRBV6-5 | TGTGCCAGCAGTTTCGATAGCGGGGGCTCCTACGAGCAGTACTTC | CASSFDSGGSYEQYF
NA | NA | TRBJ2-2 | TRBV18 | TGTGCCAGCTCGCTCACAGGGTCTGGCGGGGAGCTGTTTTTT | CASSLTGSGGELFF
TRBD2 | NA | TRBJ2-1 | TRBV5-1 | TGCGCCAGCAGCCAAGCGGGGTCCTACAATGAGCAGTTCTTC | CASSQAGSYNEQFF
NA | few | TRBJ1-4 | TRBV3-1/TRBV3-2 | TGTGCCAGCAGCCAAACAAAAAAACTGTTTTTT | CASSQTKKLFF
NA | NA | TRBJ1-5 | TRBV6-4 | TGTGCCAGCAACAAACCCCCAGTCCTGGGGGCCCTAGAGGATCAGCCCCAGCATTTT | CASNKPPVLGALEDQPQHF
NA | NA | TRBJ2-2 | TRBV5-1 | TGCGCCAGCAGCTTGGCCCTTCGTGGTCGCCCGGTAAACACCGGGGAGCTGTTTTTT | CASSLALRGRPVNTGELFF
TRBD2 | NA | TRBJ2-7 | TRBV5-6 | TGTGCCAGCAGCGCAGATCGGGGGGGATCCTACGAGCAGTACTTC | CASSADRGGSYEQYF
TRBD2 | NA | TRBJ2-7 | TRBV6-6 | TGTGCCAGCAAAGGGACTAACCCTTACGAGCAGTACTTC | CASKGTNPYEQYF
TRBD1 | NA | TRBJ2-7 | TRBV2 | TGTGCCAGTAGACAGGGGAGCTCCTACGAGCAGTACTTC | CASRQGSSYEQYF
TRBD1 | NA | TRBJ1-1 | TRBV9 | TGTGCCAGCAGGTCCGGGACAGGGAGGAACACTGAAGCTTTCTTT | CASRSGTGRNTEAFF
TRBD1 | NA | TRBJ1-1 | TRBV5-1 | TGCGCCAGCAGGATCGACAGGGGAAACACTGAAGCTTTCTTT | CASRIDRGNTEAFF
NA | NA | TRBJ1-2 | TRBV19 | TGTGCCAGTAGTGTGAGGATCAACTATGGCTACACCTTC | CASSVRINYGYTF
TRBD1 | few | TRBJ1-5 | TRBV7-2 | TGTGCCAGCAGCCTCACCGGGACAGGGGTACGGCCCCAGCATTTT | CASSLTGTGVRPQHF
NA | NA | TRBJ1-5 | TRBV7-2 | TGTGCCAGCAGCTTAGTAGGGGCCAGCAATCAGCCCCAGCATTTT | CASSLVGASNQPQHF
NA | once | TRBJ1-6 | TRBV5-6 | TGTGCCAGCAGCTCGGGGCGGGAGGGACCCCTCCACTTT | CASSSGREGPLHF
NA | NA | TRBJ2-5 | TRBV4-1 | TGCGCCAGCAGCCGCGGCACGGGAGTAGTGTCTGAGACCCAGTACTTC | CASSRGTGVVSETQYF
TRBD1 | NA | TRBJ1-2 | TRBV10-3 | TGTGCCATCAGTGAGATGGAGGGGGCTGGTGGCTACACCTTC | CAISEMEGAGGYTF
NA | NA | TRBJ2-7 | TRBV2 | TGTGCCAGTACGGGACAAGGGTTGAACGAGCAGTACTTC | CASTGQGLNEQYF
NA | NA | TRBJ2-7 | TRBV18 | TGTGCCAGCTCACCCCAAACAGTGGCCTACGAGCAGTACTTC | CASSPQTVAYEQYF
TRBD1 | once | TRBJ2-1 | TRBV7-3 | TGTGCCAGCAGCCGGGACAGGGGGAACAATGAGCAGTTCTTC | CASSRDRGNNEQFF
NA | NA | TRBJ2-7 | TRBV10-3 | TGTGCCATCAGCGGACTACCCTCCCGCGAGCAGTACTTC | CAISGLPSREQYF
TRBD2 | NA | TRBJ2-5 | TRBV11-2 | TGTGCCAGCAGCTTAGATCGGGGTAGCGGGGTCCAAGAGACCCAGTACTTC | CASSLDRGSGVQETQYF
NA | NA | TRBJ1-5 | TRBV28 | TGTGCCAGCAGTTTAGCGGGATTCGGGGGACCCCAGCATTTT | CASSLAGFGGPQHF
NA | many | TRBJ1-1 | TRBV5-1 | TGCGCCAGCAGCTCGGGTTCTGGAGGGAACACTGAAGCTTTCTTT | CASSSGSGGNTEAFF
NA | NA | TRBJ1-5 | TRBV6-2/TRBV6-3 | TGTGCCAGCAGTAGGAGTTATAGCAATCAGCCCCAGCATTTT | CASSRSYSNQPQHF
NA | NA | TRBJ1-1 | TRBV4-2 | TGTGCCAGCAGCCCCAAGGCCCGGGAGTTCAACACTGAAGCTTTCTTT | CASSPKAREFNTEAFF
NA | NA | TRBJ2-7 | TRBV7-2 | TGTGCCAGCAGCTTAGGTCCTTCTCTCGAGCAGTACTTC | CASSLGPSLEQYF
NA | NA | TRBJ2-7 | TRBV5-1 | TGCGCCAGCAGCCCGGACAGCTACGAGCAGTACTTC | CASSPDSYEQYF
TRBD2 | NA | TRBJ2-1 | TRBV5-1 | TGCGCCAGCAGCTTTATAGCGGGGGGAGACGAGCAGTTCTTC | CASSFIAGGDEQFF
TRBD1 | NA | TRBJ1-1 | TRBV5-5 | TGTGCCAGCAGCGAACGGACAGGGGGCGCGATCCTTAACACTGAAGCTTTCTTT | CASSERTGGAILNTEAFF
NA | few | TRBJ2-3 | TRBV28 | TGTGCCAGCAGTTTACAAATTTTGGGAAGTGGGGCAGAACAGGGTCTAGATACGCAGTATTTT | CASSLQILGSGAEQGLDTQYF
TRBD1 | NA | TRBJ2-7 | TRBV2 | TGTGCCAGCAGTGGGCAGGGACAGGGGGCTTCGGAGTACTTC | CASSGQGQGASEYF
NA | NA | TRBJ1-2 | TRBV5-4 | TGTGCCAGCAGCCTCGGAGTCAACTATGGCTACACCTTC | CASSLGVNYGYTF
TRBD2 | NA | TRBJ2-3 | TRBV7-9 | TGTGCCAGCAGCTCAAGGACTAGCGGGGGGGCAGATACGCAGTATTTT | CASSSRTSGGADTQYF
TRBD1 | NA | TRBJ2-3 | TRBV5-1 | TGCGCCAGCAGCTTAGACAGGGGGGGCACAGATACGCAGTATTTT | CASSLDRGGTDTQYF
TRBD2 | NA | TRBJ2-7 | TRBV7-2 | TGTGCCAGCAGCGCGACGGGACTAGCCTACGAGCAGTACTTC | CASSATGLAYEQYF